Each of the 21 T cell receptor beta chains below was sequenced from the same sample in a study of cytomegalovirus exposure and HLA in healthy donors. It was with 60 Vbeta and 13 Jbeta primers that the PCR ran. Sequencing used immunoSEQ multiplex PCR; TCRdb keeps in-frame clones, though not all of them. This repertoire shows 110,000 or so clones, approximately 80% found once; its top ten account for under 2.5%. Sequencing input: PBMCs. The receptor source for this set is a woman aged 30 to 39 in good health and CMV-seronegative.

V usage is TRBV29-1 and J usage is TRBJ2-2; tentatively, D is TRBD1 (5 bases). The CDR3 covers 15 residues. CDR1 and CDR2 (germline): SQVTM, ANQGSEA. The ends were cut back, 2 bases at V and 5 bases at J, with 15 bases in the middle. CDR3 sequence: CSVEFLDKGTGELFF. CDR3 coding DNA: TGCAGCGTTGAATTTTTGGACAAGGGGACCGGGGAGCTGTTTTTT.

This rearrangement joins TRBV9 to TRBJ2-4; 8 bases match TRBD2. The CDR3 length is 16 residues. J lost 5 bases, V lost 4 bases, and 11 bases had no gene match. The germline gives CDR1 SGDLS, CDR2 YYNGEE. The CDR3 reads CASSTGTSEGQNIQYF. CDR3 in DNA: TGTGCCAGCAGCACCGGGACTAGTGAAGGTCAAAACATTCAGTACTTC.

The chain is built from TRBV12-5 and TRBJ2-5, with D possibly matching TRBD1 (6 bases). The CDR3 has 13 residues. The ends were cut back, 5 bases at V and 3 bases at J, with 10 bases in the middle. The germline V gene encodes CDR1 LGHNT and CDR2 FRNRAP. The DNA for the CDR3 is TGTGCTAGTGGTCGACAGGTTAAAGAGACCCAGTACTTC. Translating gives CASGRQVKETQYF.

This chain links TRBV5-4 with TRBJ1-2; D is unresolved. Trimming removed 0 bases from V and 0 bases from J, with 15 bases in between. This CDR3 region has 17 residues. Germline V gene sequence: CDR1 SGHNT, CDR2 YYREEE (reference sequence). The CDR3 reads CASSLGAARPPNYGYTF. The DNA for the CDR3 is TGTGCCAGCAGCTTGGGGGCTGCCAGACCTCCTAACTATGGCTACACCTTC. Full variable domain (rest looked up from reference TRBV5-4 and TRBJ1-2): ETGVTQSPTHLIKTRGQQVTLRCSSQSGHNTVSWYQQALGQGPQFIFQYYREEENGRGNFPPRFSGLQFPNYSSELNVNALELDDSALYLCASSLGAARPPNYGYTFGSGTRLTVV.

The gene calls are TRBV11-2 and TRBJ2-7; no reliable D call. The germline CDR1 and CDR2 sequences are SGHAT and FQNNGV. The germline V and J ends were trimmed by 8 bases and 6 bases, with 20 bases remaining between them. This CDR3 spans 14 amino acids. The CDR3, as DNA: TGTGCCAGCGGAACCCAGGTGACCCTGGGCGAGCAGTACTTC. Encoded protein: CASGTQVTLGEQYF.

The rearrangement links TRBV18 to TRBJ2-6; D is possibly TRBD1 (6 bases). This CDR3 comprises 17 residues. Trimming cost V 1 base and J 1 base, with 11 bases left between them. Germline CDR1 KGHSH, CDR2 LQKENI. The CDR3 loop is CASSPLGGASGANVLTF. In DNA, the CDR3 is TGTGCCAGCTCACCACTTGGGGGCGCGTCTGGGGCCAACGTCCTGACTTTC.

Of note for this clone: This sample includes further DNA sequences coding for the same CDR3. The chain combines TRBV9 with TRBJ1-1; D gene ambiguous. The CDR3 totals 13 residues. The V end was cut by 0 bases, the J end by 0 bases, with 3 bases between. Germline CDR1 and CDR2: SGDLS and YYNGEE. The CDR3 nucleotides are TGTGCCAGCAGCGTAGCTGTGAACACTGAAGCTTTCTTT. The encoded protein is CASSVAVNTEAFF.

The chain combines TRBV18 with TRBJ2-7, with a tentative D call TRBD1 (6 bases). Trimming removed 5 bases from V and 4 bases from J, with 18 bases in between. Germline loops: CDR1 KGHSH, CDR2 LQKENI. The CDR3 has 15 amino acids. Here the CDR3 DNA reads TGTGCCAGCTCATCCGTTGTCCAGGGACAATACGAGCAGTACTTC. The encoded protein is CASSSVVQGQYEQYF.

The chain has TRBV6-1 and TRBJ1-1, with 7 bases fitting TRBD1. Unmatched junction bases numbered 4, after V lost 1 base and J lost 5 bases. The CDR3 is made up of 14 amino acids. CDR1 MNHNS and CDR2 SASEGT come from the germline V gene. CDR3 nucleotides: TGTGCCAGCAGTGAAGATCGACAGGGTACTGAAGCTTTCTTT. Protein product: CASSEDRQGTEAFF.

The chain recombines TRBV27 with TRBJ2-7; TRBD1 matches 10 bases. CDR1 is MNHEY and CDR2 is SMNVEV in the germline V gene (reference sequence). The CDR3 has 15 amino acids. J lost 3 bases, V lost 3 bases, and 5 bases had no gene match. CDR3 DNA: TGTGCCAGCAGTTTCCGCGGGACAGGGGTCTACGAGCAGTACTTC. Protein: CASSFRGTGVYEQYF.

V gene TRBV23-1 combines with J gene TRBJ1-5; D may be TRBD1 (5 bases). TRBV23-1 is assigned to the ORF class and has an uncertain function. Between the trimmed V and J ends, which lost 0 bases and 4 bases, there was a span of 19 bases. The CDR3 has 18 amino acids. CDR3 region: CASSQSPPAGDGNQPQHF. The CDR3 DNA is TGCGCCAGCAGTCAATCGCCCCCAGCGGGGGATGGGAATCAGCCCCAGCATTTT.

V usage is TRBV14 and J usage is TRBJ2-1, with TRBD2 matching 13 bases. J was trimmed by 4 bases and V by 3 bases; bases with no gene match: 3. Germline CDR1 SGHDN, CDR2 FVKESK. CDR3 length equals 16 residues. Written as DNA, the CDR3 is TGTGCCAGCAGCCAGCCGGGACTAGCGGGATACAATGAGCAGTTCTTC. This translates into CASSQPGLAGYNEQFF.

V usage is TRBV19 and J usage is TRBJ1-2, with 8 bases lining up with TRBD1. V shed 5 bases and J 8 bases; nucleotides not matched to a gene: 4. In germline, CDR1 is LNHDA, CDR2 SQIVND (reference sequence). This CDR3 contains 12 residues. In nucleotides, the CDR3 is TGTGCCAGTAGTTTCCGGGACAGGGGCTACACCTTC. It yields the protein CASSFRDRGYTF.

The V gene is TRBV6-5, the J gene TRBJ1-5, with D uncertain. The V end was cut by 2 bases, the J end by 2 bases, with 13 bases between. CDR1 and CDR2 (germline): MNHEY, SVGAGI. The CDR3 totals 16 residues. This CDR3 is CASSYDGVGGNQPQHF. The DNA for the CDR3 is TGTGCCAGCAGTTACGACGGAGTCGGGGGCAATCAGCCCCAGCATTTT.

V and J are TRBV4-2 and TRBJ2-1; D possibly corresponds to TRBD2 (6 bases). The CDR3 spans 15 residues. V was clipped by 0 bases and J by 9 bases, with 15 bases between them. Germline V lookup: CDR1 LGHNA, CDR2 YNFKEQ. As DNA, the CDR3 is TGTGCCAGCAGCCAAGATGGCGGGATGGGTGGTGAGCAGTTCTTC. Amino acid sequence: CASSQDGGMGGEQFF.

Relative to its sample, this clone is medium-sized. The chain employs TRBV11-2 and TRBJ2-1; 13 bases are a match to TRBD2. This CDR3 region has 17 residues. Per germline, CDR1 SGHAT and CDR2 FQNNGV. V was clipped by 3 bases and J by 2 bases; unmatched bases: 4. The CDR3 loop is CASSLGTSGRAYNEQFF. CDR3 DNA: TGTGCCAGCAGCTTGGGAACTAGCGGGAGGGCCTACAATGAGCAGTTCTTC.

The gene calls are TRBV19 and TRBJ1-1, with D possibly being TRBD1 (6 bases). The CDR3 consists of 14 residues. V was pared by 7 bases and J by 1 base, with 13 bases between. Germline CDR1 LNHDA, CDR2 SQIVND (reference sequence). The CDR3: CASTRPGQNTEAFF. CDR3 bases: TGTGCCAGTACTAGACCGGGACAGAACACTGAAGCTTTCTTT.

The J gene is TRBJ2-1, the V gene TRBV11-2, with D perhaps TRBD2 (5 bases). Germline V gives CDR1 SGHAT, CDR2 FQNNGV. V lost 0 bases, J lost 9 bases, and 12 bases lay in between. The CDR3 is 14 amino acids. This CDR3 is CASSLDLLAGEQFF. In nucleotides, the CDR3 is TGTGCCAGCAGCTTAGATCTCCTAGCCGGTGAGCAGTTCTTC.

This clone was counted a single time. The rearrangement joins TRBV7-8 to TRBJ2-7, with 9 nucleotides matching TRBD2. The germline CDR1 and CDR2 sequences are SGHVS and FQNEAQ. Trimming removed 5 bases from V and 3 bases from J; junction bases left unmatched: 11. The CDR3 consists of 16 residues. CDR3 region: CASSKESGGGGYEQYF. The CDR3 DNA follows: TGTGCCAGCAGCAAGGAGAGTGGCGGGGGGGGCTACGAGCAGTACTTC. Complete variable domain (other parts from reference TRBV7-8 and TRBJ2-7): GAGVSQSPRYKVAKRGQDVALRCDPISGHVSLFWYQQALGQGPEFLTYFQNEAQLDKSGLPSDRFFAERPEGSVSTLKIQRTQQEDSAVYLCASSKESGGGGYEQYFGPGTRLTVT.

The V gene is TRBV6-5, the J gene TRBJ2-7; TRBD1 matches at 10 bases. The junction had 7 bases not matched to a gene; V was cut back by 6 bases and J by 2 bases. Germline V gives CDR1 MNHEY, CDR2 SVGAGI. The CDR3 is 15 residues long. CDR3 sequence (DNA): TGTGCCAGCAGGGGGACAGGGGAAAAGGCCTACGAGCAGTACTTC. Protein product: CASRGTGEKAYEQYF.

The genes are TRBV4-1 and TRBJ2-1, with TRBD2 identical over 9 bases. The CDR3 covers 16 residues. Losses at the gene ends were 2 bases for V and 9 bases for J; bases not matched to a gene: 11. CDR1 and CDR2 from the germline V gene are MGHRA and YSYEKL. The CDR3 nucleotides read TGCGCCAGCAGCCAATTTAGCGGGAGCCGGGGGGGTGAGCAGTTCTTC. Encoded protein: CASSQFSGSRGGEQFF.